This entry is about one T cell receptor beta chain. What it recognizes is unknown. Generated by immunoSEQ multiplex PCR, the TCRdb table keeps only in-frame clones and is missing some. The sample has approximately 100,000 clones; approximately 93% are singletons. V lost 3 bases and J 2 bases, leaving 8 bases between the germline ends. Germline lookup yields CDR1 MNHNS and CDR2 SASEGT. CDR3 length: 13 residues. The sample comes from a study of cytomegalovirus exposure and HLA in healthy donors. Whole-study findings and limits: Diagnosis of cytomegalovirus status made by the classifier reportedly showed high specificity and sensitivity.

The sequence came from a young woman in good health and CMV-seropositive. Material: PBMCs. The chain combines TRBV6-1 with TRBJ2-7; D is ambiguous. In DNA form, the CDR3 reads TGTGCCAGCAGTGATAAACAGACCTACGAGCAGTACTTC. The encoded protein is CASSDKQTYEQYF.